Listed below are T cell receptor beta chains from one sample, sequenced in a study of T cells in Graves' hyperthyroidism and ophthalmopathy. TCRdb fed the multiplex PCR reads into MiXCR, producing one record per CDR3 protein. The sample has 700,000 to 950,000 distinct CDR3 sequences, about 35% seen once. Input material: blood. The origin of the receptors is a woman aged 40 to 50 with Graves' hyperthyroidism. CDR3s include the opening cysteine and the closing phenylalanine or tryptophan. The order of the fields is D gene, V gene, clone size, J gene, CDR3 DNA, CDR3 protein. The D gene is left open where the match is weak. Not every row has a clone size; where given, it reads once, few, many or a size class.

.	TRBV15	.	TRBJ2-7	TGTGCCACTGGCCCTGTCGGGTGGACCTACAATGAGCAGTACTTC	CATGPVGWTYNEQYF
TRBD1	TRBV20-1	.	TRBJ1-2	TGCAGTGCTACCCGACAGGGGGCCGGGGGTCGCTACACCTTC	CSATRQGAGGRYTF
TRBD2	TRBV29-1	many	TRBJ2-2	TGCAGCGTTGACCTAGCGGGAGTTAACACCGGGGAGCTGTTTTTT	CSVDLAGVNTGELFF
.	TRBV29-1	.	TRBJ2-7	TGCAGCGTTGACGACGGGGTATCATCCTACGAGCAGTACTTC	CSVDDGVSSYEQYF
TRBD2	TRBV2	many	TRBJ2-5	TGTGCCAGCAGTGCTAGACTAGCGGGAGAAACCCAGTACTTC	CASSARLAGETQYF
.	TRBV7-9	few	TRBJ1-2	TGTGCCAGCGACTCTTGGGTGGACAGAAACTATGGCTACACCTTC	CASDSWVDRNYGYTF
.	TRBV7-9	.	TRBJ1-5	TGTACCAGCAGCTTAGGGGCCGGAAATAGCAATCAGCCCCAGCATTTT	CTSSLGAGNSNQPQHF
.	TRBV19	many	TRBJ1-2	TGTGCCAGTCTAGCCACAGACGCATATGGCTACACCTTC	CASLATDAYGYTF
.	TRBV29-1	many	TRBJ1-2	TGCAGCGCACTTGGGGTGCGAGGCTACACCTTC	CSALGVRGYTF
.	TRBV29-1	.	TRBJ2-2	TGCAGCGTTACACAGGGTCCCGGGGAGCTGTTTTTT	CSVTQGPGELFF